One TCR beta chain is described in this entry. In the source study's methods: How many nucleated cells were present was estimated from reference gene primer amplification. Here immunoSEQ multiplex PCR was the method, and the copy in TCRdb shows in-frame clones only, minus some. The V and J calls and clone size come from that table; D and trimming were worked out from the DNA. Among around 30,000 clones, roughly 73% were seen once, and the ten largest hold approximately 14%. The data belong to a study of blood T cell repertoires in COVID-19. V lost 5 bases and J 5 bases, leaving 13 bases between the germline ends. CDR3 length: 14 amino acids. CDR1 is LGHNA and CDR2 is YSLEER in the germline V gene.

The sequencing sample was made of peripheral blood. This receptor was obtained from a man aged 80 or over with active or convalescent COVID-19. The chain couples TRBV4-3 to TRBJ1-3; D possibly corresponds to TRBD1 (6 bases). The CDR3 nucleotides are TGCGCCAGCAGCAGACAGGTAGACCGAAACACCATATATTTT. This gives the protein CASSRQVDRNTIYF.